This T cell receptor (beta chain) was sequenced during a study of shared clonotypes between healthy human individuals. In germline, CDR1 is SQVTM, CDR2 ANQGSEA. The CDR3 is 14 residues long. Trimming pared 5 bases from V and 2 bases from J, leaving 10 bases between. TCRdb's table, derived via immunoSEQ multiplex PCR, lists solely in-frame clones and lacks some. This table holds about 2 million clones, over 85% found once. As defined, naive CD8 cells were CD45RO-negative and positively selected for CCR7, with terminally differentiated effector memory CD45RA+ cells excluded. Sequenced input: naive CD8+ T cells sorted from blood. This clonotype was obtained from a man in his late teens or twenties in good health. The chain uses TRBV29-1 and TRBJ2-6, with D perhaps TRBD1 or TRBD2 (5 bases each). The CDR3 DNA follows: TGCAGCGTTCCTCGGGGCGCTGGGGCCAACGTCCTGACTTTC. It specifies CSVPRGAGANVLTF.